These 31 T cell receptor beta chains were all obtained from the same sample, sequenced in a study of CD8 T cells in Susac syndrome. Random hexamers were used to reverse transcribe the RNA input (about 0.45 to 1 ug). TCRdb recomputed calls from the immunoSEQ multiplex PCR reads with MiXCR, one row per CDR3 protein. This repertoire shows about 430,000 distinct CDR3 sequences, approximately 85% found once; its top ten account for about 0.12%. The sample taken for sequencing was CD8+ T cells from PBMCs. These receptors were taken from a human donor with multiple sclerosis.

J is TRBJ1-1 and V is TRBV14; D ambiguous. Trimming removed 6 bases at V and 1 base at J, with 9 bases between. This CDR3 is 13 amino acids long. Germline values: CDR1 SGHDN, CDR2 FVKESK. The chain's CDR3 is CASRRYKNTEAFF. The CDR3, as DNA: TGTGCCAGCAGGCGTTACAAGAACACTGAAGCTTTCTTT.

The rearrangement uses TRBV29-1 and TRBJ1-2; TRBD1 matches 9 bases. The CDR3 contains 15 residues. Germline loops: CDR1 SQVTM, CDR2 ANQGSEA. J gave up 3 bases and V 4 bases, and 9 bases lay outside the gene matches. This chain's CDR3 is CSVAPPWTGDYGYTF. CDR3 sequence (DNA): TGCAGCGTTGCCCCACCCTGGACAGGGGACTATGGCTACACCTTC.

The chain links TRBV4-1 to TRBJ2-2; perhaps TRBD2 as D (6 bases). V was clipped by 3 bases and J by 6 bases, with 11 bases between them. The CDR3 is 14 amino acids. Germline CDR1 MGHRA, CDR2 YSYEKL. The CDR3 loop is CASSHGGTSGELFF. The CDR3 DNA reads TGCGCCAGCAGCCATGGGGGGACGTCCGGGGAGCTGTTTTTT.

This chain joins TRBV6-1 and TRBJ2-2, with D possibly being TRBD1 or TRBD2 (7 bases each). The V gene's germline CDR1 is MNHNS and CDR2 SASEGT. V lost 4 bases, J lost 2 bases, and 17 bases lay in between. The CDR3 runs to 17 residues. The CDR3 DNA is TGTGCCAGCAGTGGAGAGACAGGGAGGGCCAACACCGGGGAGCTGTTTTTT. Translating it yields CASSGETGRANTGELFF.

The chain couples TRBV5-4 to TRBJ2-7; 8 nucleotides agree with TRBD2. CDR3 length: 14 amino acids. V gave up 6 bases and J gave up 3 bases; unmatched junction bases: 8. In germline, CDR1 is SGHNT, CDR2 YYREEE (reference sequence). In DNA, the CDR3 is TGTGCCAGCACCTCGGGGGGGGCGGACTACGAGCAGTACTTC. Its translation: CASTSGGADYEQYF.

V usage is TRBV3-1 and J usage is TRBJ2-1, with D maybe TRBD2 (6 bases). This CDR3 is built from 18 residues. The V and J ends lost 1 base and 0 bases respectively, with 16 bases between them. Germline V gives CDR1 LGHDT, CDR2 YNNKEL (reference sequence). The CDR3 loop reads CASSQGQAMEGSYNEQFF. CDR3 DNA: TGTGCCAGCAGCCAAGGACAAGCTATGGAGGGCTCCTACAATGAGCAGTTCTTC.

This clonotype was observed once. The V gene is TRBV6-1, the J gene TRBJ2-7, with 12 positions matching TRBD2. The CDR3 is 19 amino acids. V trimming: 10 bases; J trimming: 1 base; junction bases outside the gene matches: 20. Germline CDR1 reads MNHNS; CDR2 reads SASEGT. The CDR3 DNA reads TGTGCCACCTGCCGGGGGCCATTCCTAGCGGGAGGGCCTTCCTACGAGCAGTACTTC. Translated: CATCRGPFLAGGPSYEQYF.

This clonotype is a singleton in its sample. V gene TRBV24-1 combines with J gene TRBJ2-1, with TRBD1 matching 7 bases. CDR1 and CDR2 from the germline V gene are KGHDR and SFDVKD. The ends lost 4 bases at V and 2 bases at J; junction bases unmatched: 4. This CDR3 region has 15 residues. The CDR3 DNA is TGTGCCACCAGTGACGGCCAGGGGGCCTACAATGAGCAGTTCTTC. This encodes CATSDGQGAYNEQFF.

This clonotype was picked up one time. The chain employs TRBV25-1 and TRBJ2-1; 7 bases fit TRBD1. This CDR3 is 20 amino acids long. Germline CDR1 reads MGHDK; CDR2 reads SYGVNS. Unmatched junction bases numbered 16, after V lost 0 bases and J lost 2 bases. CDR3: CASSEYFRARAGGPYNEQFF. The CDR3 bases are TGTGCCAGCAGTGAATATTTTCGGGCCCGGGCAGGGGGTCCCTACAATGAGCAGTTCTTC.

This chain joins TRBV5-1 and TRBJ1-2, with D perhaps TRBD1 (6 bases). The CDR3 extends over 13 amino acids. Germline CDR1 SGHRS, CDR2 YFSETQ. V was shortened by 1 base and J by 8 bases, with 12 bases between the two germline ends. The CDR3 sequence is CASSLPGAQGYTF. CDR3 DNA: TGCGCCAGCAGCTTGCCAGGGGCGCAGGGCTACACCTTC. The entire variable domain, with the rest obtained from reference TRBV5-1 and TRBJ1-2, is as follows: KAGVTQTPRYLIKTRGQQVTLSCSPISGHRSVSWYQQTPGQGLQFLFEYFSETQRNKGNFPGRFSGRQFSNSRSEMNVSTLELGDSALYLCASSLPGAQGYTFGSGTRLTVV.

This CDR3 is CASSTFSGAYEQFF. CDR3 DNA: TGTGCCAGCAGTACTTTTAGCGGGGCCTATGAGCAGTTCTTC. The rearrangement joins TRBV27 to TRBJ2-1; 8 bases line up with TRBD2. The CDR3 is 14 amino acids. After removal of 5 bases from V and 8 bases from J, the junction contained 8 bases not matched to a gene. Germline values: CDR1 MNHEY, CDR2 SMNVEV (reference sequence).

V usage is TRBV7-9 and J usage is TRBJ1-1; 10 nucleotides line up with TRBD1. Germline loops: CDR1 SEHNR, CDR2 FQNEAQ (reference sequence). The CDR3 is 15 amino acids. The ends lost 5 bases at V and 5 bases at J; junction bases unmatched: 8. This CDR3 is CASSPWTGGETEAFF. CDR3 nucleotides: TGTGCCAGCAGCCCTTGGACAGGGGGAGAAACTGAAGCTTTCTTT.

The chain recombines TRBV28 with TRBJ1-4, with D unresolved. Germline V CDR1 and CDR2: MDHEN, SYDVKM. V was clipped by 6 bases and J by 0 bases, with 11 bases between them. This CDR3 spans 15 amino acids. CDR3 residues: CASSDYRATNEKLFF. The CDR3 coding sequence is TGTGCCAGCAGCGATTACAGAGCAACTAATGAAAAACTGTTTTTT. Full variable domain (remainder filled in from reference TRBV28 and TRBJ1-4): DVKVTQSSRYLVKRTGEKVFLECVQDMDHENMFWYRQDPGLGLRLIYFSYDVKMKEKGDIPEGYSVSREKKERFSLILESASTNQTSMYLCASSDYRATNEKLFFGSGTQLSVL.

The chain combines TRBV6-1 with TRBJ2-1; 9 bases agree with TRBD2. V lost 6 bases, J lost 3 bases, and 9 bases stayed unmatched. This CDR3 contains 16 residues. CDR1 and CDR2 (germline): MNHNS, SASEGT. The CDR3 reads CASSDWGAGGYNEQFF. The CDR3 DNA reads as TGTGCCAGCAGCGACTGGGGAGCGGGGGGCTACAATGAGCAGTTCTTC.

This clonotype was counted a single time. The chain's CDR3 is CSARDSEGVYEQYF. The CDR3 DNA reads TGCAGTGCTAGAGATAGTGAGGGTGTCTACGAGCAGTACTTC. This chain links TRBV20-1 with TRBJ2-7; D perhaps matches TRBD2 (5 bases). Trimming left V 0 bases short and J 3 bases short, with 12 bases between. The CDR3 is 14 residues long. Germline CDR1 is DFQATT and CDR2 is SNEGSKA (reference sequence).

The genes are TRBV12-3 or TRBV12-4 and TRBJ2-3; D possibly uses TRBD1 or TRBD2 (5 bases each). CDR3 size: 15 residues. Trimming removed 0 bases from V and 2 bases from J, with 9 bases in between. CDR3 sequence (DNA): TGTGCCAGCAGTTTAGCTGGGACCCACACAGATACGCAGTATTTT. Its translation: CASSLAGTHTDTQYF.

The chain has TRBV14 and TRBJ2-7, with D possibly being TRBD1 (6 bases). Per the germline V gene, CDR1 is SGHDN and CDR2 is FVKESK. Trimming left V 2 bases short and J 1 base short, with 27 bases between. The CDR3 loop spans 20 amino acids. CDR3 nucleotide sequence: TGTGCCAGCAGCCAATTCGGAGTTTCGGTACAGGGATTCCATTCCTACGAGCAGTACTTC. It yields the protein CASSQFGVSVQGFHSYEQYF. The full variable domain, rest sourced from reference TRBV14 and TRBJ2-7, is EAGVTQFPSHSVIEKGQTVTLRCDPISGHDNLYWYRRVMGKEIKFLLHFVKESKQDESGMPNNRFLAERTGGTYSTLKVQPAELEDSGVYFCASSQFGVSVQGFHSYEQYFGPGTRLTVT.

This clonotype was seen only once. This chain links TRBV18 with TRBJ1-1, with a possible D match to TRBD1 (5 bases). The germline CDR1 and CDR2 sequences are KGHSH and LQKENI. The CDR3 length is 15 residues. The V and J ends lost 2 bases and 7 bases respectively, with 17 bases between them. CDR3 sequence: CASSPTGLLTYEAFF. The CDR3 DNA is TGTGCCAGCTCACCAACAGGCCTGCTAACTTATGAAGCTTTCTTT.

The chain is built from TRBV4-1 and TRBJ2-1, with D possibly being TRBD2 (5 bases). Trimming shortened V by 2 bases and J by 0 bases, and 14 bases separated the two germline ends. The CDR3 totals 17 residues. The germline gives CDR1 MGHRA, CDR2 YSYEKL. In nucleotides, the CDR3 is TGCGCCAGCAGCCAAACGTCTAGCTCGAGCTCCTACAATGAGCAGTTCTTC. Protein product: CASSQTSSSSSYNEQFF.

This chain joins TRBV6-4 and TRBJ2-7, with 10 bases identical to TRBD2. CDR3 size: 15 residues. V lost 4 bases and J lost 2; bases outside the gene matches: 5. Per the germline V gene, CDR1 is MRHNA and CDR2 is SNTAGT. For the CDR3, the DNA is TGTGCCAGCAGTGCGGCAGCGGGAGGGACCTACGAGCAGTACTTC. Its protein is CASSAAAGGTYEQYF.

For the CDR3, the DNA is TGTGCCAGCAGTCCTAGCGTCAATGAGCAGTTCTTC. Its translation is CASSPSVNEQFF. The V and J genes are TRBV27 and TRBJ2-1; maybe TRBD2 (6 bases). The germline CDR1 and CDR2 sequences are MNHEY and SMNVEV (reference sequence). V gave up 5 bases and J gave up 6 bases, with 8 bases separating them. There are 12 residues in the CDR3.

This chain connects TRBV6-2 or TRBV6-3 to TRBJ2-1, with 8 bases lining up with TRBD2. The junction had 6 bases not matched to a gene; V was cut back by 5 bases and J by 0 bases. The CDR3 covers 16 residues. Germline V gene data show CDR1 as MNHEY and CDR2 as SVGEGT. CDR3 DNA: TGTGCCAGCAGTGGGGCGGGGGGCTACTCCTACAATGAGCAGTTCTTC. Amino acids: CASSGAGGYSYNEQFF.

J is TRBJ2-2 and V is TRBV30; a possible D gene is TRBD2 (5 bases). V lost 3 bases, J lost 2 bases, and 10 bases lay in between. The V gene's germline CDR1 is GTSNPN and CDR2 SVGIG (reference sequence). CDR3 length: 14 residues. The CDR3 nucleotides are TGTGCCTGGAGATGGACTTTTAACACCGGGGAGCTGTTTTTT. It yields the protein CAWRWTFNTGELFF.

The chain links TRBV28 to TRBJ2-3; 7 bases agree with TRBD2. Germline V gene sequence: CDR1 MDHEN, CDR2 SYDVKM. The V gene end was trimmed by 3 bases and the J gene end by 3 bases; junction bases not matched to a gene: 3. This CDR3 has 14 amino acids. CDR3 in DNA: TGTGCCAGCAGTTTTCGGGAGGAAACAGATACGCAGTATTTT. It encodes CASSFREETDTQYF.

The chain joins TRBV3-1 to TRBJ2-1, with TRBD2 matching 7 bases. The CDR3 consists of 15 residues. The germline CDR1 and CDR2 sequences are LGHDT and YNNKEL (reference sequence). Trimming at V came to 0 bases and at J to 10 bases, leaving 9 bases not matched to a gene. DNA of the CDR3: TGTGCCAGCAGCCAAGAGGGCGGGAGAACTGGAGAGCAGTTCTTC. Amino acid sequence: CASSQEGGRTGEQFF.

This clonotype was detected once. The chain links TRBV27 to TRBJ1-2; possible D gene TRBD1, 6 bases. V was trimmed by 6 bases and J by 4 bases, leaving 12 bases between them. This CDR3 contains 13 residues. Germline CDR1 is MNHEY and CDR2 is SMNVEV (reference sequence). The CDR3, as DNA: TGTGCCAGCAGGGGGGCTTGGGGCTATGGCTACACCTTC. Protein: CASRGAWGYGYTF.

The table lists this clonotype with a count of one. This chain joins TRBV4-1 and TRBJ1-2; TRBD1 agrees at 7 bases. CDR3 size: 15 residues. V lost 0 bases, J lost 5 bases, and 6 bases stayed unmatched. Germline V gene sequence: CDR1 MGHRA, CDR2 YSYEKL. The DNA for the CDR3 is TGCGCCAGCAGCCAAGATCAGGCAGGGGGATATGGCTACACCTTC. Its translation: CASSQDQAGGYGYTF.

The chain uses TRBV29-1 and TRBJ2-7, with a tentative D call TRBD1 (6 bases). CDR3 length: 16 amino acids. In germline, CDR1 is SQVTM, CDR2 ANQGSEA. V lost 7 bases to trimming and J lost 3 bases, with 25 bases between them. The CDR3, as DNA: TGCAGCGCCGGAATGGGGTTTGGCAGGGGATACTACGAGCAGTACTTC. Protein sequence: CSAGMGFGRGYYEQYF.

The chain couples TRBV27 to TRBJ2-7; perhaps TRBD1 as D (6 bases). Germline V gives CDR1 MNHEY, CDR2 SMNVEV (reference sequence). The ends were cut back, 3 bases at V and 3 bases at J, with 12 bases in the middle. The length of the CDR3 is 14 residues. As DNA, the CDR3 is TGTGCCAGCAGTTTCTCAAAGGGGGTCTACGAGCAGTACTTC. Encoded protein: CASSFSKGVYEQYF.

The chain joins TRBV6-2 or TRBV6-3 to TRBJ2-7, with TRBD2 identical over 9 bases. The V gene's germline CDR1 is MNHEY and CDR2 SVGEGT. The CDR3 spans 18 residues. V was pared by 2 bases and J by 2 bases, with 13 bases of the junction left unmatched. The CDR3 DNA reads TGTGCCAGCAGTTACGGTATGGCGGGAGGGCCCAGTACCTACGAGCAGTACTTC. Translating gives CASSYGMAGGPSTYEQYF.

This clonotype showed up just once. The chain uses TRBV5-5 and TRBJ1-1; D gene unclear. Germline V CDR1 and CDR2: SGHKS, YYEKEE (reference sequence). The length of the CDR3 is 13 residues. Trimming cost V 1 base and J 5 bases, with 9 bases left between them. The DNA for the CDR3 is TGTGCCAGCAGCTTGATCCACGTGACTGAAGCTTTCTTT. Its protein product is CASSLIHVTEAFF.